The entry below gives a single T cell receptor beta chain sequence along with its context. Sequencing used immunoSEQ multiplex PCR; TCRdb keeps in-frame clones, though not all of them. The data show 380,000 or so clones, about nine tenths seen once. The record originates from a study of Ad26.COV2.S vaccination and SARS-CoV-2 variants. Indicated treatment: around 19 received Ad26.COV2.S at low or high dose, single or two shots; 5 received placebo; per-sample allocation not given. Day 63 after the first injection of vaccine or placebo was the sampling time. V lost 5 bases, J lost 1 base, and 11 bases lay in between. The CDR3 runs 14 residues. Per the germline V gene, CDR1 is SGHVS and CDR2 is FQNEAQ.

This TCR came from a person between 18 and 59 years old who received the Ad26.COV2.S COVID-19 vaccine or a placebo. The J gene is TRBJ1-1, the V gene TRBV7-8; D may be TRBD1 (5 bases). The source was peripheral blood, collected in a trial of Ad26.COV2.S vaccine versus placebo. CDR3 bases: TGTGCCAGCAGCAAACAGGTTTCGAACACTGAAGCTTTCTTT. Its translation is CASSKQVSNTEAFF.